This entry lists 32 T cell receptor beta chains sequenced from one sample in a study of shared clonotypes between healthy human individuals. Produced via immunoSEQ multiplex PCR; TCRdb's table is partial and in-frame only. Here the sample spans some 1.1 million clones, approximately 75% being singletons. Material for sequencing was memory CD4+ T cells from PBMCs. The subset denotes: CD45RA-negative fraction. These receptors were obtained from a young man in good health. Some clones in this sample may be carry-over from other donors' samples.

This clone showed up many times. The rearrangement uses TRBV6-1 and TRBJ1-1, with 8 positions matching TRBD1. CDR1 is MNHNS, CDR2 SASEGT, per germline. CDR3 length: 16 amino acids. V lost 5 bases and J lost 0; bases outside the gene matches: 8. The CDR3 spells CASSQGQGRLNTEAFF. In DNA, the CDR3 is TGTGCCAGCAGTCAAGGACAGGGCCGCCTGAACACTGAAGCTTTCTTT.

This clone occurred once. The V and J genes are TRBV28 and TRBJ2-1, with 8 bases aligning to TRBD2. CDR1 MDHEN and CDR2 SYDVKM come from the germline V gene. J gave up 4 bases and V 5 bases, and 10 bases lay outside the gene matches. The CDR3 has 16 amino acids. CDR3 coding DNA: TGTGCCAGCAGTCCACCTGGAGTAGCGGGGTACAATGAGCAGTTCTTC. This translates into CASSPPGVAGYNEQFF.

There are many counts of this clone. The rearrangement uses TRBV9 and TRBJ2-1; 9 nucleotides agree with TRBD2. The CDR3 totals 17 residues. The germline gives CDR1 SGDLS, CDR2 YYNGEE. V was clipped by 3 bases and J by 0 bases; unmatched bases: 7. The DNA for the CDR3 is TGTGCCAGCAGCGAGAGGACTAGCGCGACCTCCTACAATGAGCAGTTCTTC. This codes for CASSERTSATSYNEQFF.

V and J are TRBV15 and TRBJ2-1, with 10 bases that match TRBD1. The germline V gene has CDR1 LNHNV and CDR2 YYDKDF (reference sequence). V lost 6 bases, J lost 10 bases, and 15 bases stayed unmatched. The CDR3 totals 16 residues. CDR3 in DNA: TGTGCCACCAGAGTAAGACAGGGGGCCAAGGGGGGCGAGCAGTTCTTC. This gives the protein CATRVRQGAKGGEQFF.

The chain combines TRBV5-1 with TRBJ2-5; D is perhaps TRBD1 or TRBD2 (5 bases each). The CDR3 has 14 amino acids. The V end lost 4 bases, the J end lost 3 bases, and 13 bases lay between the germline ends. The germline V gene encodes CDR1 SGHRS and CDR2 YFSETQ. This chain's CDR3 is CASSPGTAKETQYF. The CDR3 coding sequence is TGCGCCAGCAGCCCCGGGACGGCAAAAGAGACCCAGTACTTC.

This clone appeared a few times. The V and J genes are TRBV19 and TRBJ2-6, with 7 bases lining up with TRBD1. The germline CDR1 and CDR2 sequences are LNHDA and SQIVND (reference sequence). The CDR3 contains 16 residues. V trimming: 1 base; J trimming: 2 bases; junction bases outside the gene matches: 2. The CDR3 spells CASSIATGAGANVLTF. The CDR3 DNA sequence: TGTGCCAGTAGTATAGCCACAGGGGCTGGGGCCAACGTCCTGACTTTC.

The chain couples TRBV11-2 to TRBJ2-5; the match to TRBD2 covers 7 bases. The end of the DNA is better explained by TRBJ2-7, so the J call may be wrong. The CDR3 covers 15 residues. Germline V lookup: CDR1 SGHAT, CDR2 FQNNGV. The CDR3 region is CASSLEAGVGYEQYF. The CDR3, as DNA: TGTGCCAGCAGCTTAGAGGCGGGAGTGGGCTACGAGCAGTACTTC.

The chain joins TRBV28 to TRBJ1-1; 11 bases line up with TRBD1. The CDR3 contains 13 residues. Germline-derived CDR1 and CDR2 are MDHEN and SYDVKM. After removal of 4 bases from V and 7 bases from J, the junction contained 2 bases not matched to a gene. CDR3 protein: CASSSGTGGEAFF. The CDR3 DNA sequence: TGTGCCAGCAGTTCCGGGACAGGGGGTGAAGCTTTCTTT.

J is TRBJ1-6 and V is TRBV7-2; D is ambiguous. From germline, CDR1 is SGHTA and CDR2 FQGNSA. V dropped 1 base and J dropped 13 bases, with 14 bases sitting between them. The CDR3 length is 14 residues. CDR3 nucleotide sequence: TGTGCCAGCAGCTTAGGAGGAGTATCTCGGCCCCTCCACTTT. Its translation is CASSLGGVSRPLHF.

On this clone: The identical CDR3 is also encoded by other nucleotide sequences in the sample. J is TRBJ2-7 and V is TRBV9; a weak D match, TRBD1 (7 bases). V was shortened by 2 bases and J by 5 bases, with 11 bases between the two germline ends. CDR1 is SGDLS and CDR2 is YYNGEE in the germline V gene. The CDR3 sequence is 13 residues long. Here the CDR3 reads CASSVSGGNEQYF. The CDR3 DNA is TGTGCCAGCAGCGTCTCAGGGGGGAACGAGCAGTACTTC.

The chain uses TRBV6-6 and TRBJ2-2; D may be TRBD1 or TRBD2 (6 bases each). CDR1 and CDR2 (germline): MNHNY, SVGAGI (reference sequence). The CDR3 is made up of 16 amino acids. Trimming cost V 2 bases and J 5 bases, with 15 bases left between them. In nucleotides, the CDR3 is TGTGCCAGCAGTTACAACTCTGGGGGGCCGACCGGGGAGCTGTTTTTT. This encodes CASSYNSGGPTGELFF.

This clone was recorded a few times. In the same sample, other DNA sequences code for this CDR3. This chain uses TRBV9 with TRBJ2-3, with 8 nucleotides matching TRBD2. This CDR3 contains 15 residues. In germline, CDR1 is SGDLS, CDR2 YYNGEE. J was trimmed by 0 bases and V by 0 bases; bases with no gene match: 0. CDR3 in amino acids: CASSVASGSTDTQYF. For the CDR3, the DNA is TGTGCCAGCAGCGTAGCTAGCGGGAGCACAGATACGCAGTATTTT.

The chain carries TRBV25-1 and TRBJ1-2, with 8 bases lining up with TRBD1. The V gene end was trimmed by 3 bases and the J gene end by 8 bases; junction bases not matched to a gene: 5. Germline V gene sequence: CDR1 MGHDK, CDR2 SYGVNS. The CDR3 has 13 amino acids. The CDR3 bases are TGTGCCAGCAGTGATGGGGACAGGAGAGGCTACACCTTC. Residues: CASSDGDRRGYTF.

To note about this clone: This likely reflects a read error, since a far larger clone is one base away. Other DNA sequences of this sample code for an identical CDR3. The DNA of the CDR3 is TGCGCCAGCAGCTCCCGGCTAGATCGGGGCGGGGAGCTGTTTTTT. Amino acid sequence: CASSSRLDRGGELFF. This chain connects TRBV5-1 to TRBJ2-2, with a weak D call TRBD2 (5 bases). V gave up 3 bases and J gave up 7 bases, with 16 bases separating them. Germline V lookup: CDR1 SGHRS, CDR2 YFSETQ. The CDR3 totals 15 residues.

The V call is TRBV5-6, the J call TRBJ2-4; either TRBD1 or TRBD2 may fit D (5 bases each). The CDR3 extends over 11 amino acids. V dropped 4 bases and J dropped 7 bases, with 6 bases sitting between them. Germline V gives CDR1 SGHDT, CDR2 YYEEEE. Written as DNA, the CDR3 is TGTGCCAGCAGCCGGGACAACATTCAGTACTTC. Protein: CASSRDNIQYF.

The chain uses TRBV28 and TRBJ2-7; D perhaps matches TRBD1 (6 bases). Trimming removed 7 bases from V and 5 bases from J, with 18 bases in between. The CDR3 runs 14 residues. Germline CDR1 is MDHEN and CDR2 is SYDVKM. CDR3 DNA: TGTGCCAGCACCCCGATAGGGGGTTACGACGAGCAGTACTTC. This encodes CASTPIGGYDEQYF. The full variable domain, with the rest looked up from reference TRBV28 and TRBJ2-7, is DVKVTQSSRYLVKRTGEKVFLECVQDMDHENMFWYRQDPGLGLRLIYFSYDVKMKEKGDIPEGYSVSREKKERFSLILESASTNQTSMYLCASTPIGGYDEQYFGPGTRLTVT.

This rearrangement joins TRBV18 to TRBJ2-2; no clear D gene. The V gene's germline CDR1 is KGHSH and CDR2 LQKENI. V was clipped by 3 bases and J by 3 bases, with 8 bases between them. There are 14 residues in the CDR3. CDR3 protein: CASSPTRHTGELFF. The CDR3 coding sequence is TGTGCCAGCTCACCTACGAGACACACCGGGGAGCTGTTTTTT.

Written as DNA, the CDR3 is TGTGCCAGTAGTATAAGGGGAACCGACAGCGATAGCAATCAGCCCCAGCATTTT. It specifies CASSIRGTDSDSNQPQHF. V gene TRBV19 combines with J gene TRBJ1-5, with D maybe TRBD1 (5 bases). Deletions cut 2 bases from V and 0 bases from J, with 17 bases between. Germline V gives CDR1 LNHDA, CDR2 SQIVND (reference sequence). The CDR3 sequence is 18 residues long.

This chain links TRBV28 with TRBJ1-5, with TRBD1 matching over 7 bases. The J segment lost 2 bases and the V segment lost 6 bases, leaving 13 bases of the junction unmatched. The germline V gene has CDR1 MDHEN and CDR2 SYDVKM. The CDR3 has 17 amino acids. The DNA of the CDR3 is TGTGCCAGCAGCAAAGAAAGGGGGCTAGGCGGCAATCAGCCCCAGCATTTT. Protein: CASSKERGLGGNQPQHF.

CDR3 amino acids: CASSLDYPAYEQYF. The CDR3 DNA is TGCGCCAGCAGCTTGGACTACCCGGCCTACGAGCAGTACTTC. The chain joins TRBV5-1 to TRBJ2-7; D not resolved. CDR3 size: 14 residues. V was cut by 0 bases and J by 2 bases, with 9 bases left in between. The germline CDR1 and CDR2 sequences are SGHRS and YFSETQ. Looking up the rest from reference TRBV5-1 and TRBJ2-7 gives the full variable domain: KAGVTQTPRYLIKTRGQQVTLSCSPISGHRSVSWYQQTPGQGLQFLFEYFSETQRNKGNFPGRFSGRQFSNSRSEMNVSTLELGDSALYLCASSLDYPAYEQYFGPGTRLTVT.

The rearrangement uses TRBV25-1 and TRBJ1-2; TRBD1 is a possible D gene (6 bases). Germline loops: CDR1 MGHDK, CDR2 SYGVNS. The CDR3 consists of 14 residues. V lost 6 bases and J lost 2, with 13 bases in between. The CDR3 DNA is TGTGCCAGCAGGTCAACAGGGTTGAACTATGGCTACACCTTC. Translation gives CASRSTGLNYGYTF.

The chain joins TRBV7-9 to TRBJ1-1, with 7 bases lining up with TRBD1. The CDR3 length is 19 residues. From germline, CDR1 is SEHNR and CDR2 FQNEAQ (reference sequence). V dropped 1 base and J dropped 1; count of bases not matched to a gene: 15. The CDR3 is CASSLVSPPGGTKNTEAFF. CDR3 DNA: TGTGCCAGCAGCTTAGTATCCCCACCAGGGGGGACCAAGAACACTGAAGCTTTCTTT.

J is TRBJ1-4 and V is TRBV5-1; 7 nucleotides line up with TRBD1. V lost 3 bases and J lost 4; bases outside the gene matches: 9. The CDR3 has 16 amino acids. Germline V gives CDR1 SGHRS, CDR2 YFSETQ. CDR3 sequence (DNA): TGCGCCAGCAGCTCTACTCCGGGACAGCTTAATGAAAAACTGTTTTTT. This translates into CASSSTPGQLNEKLFF.

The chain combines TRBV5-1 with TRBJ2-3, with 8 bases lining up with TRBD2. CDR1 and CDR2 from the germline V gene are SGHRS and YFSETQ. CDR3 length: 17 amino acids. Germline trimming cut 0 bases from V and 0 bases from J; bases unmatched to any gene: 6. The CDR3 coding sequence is TGCGCCAGCAGCTTGGGGTATAGCGGGGTGAGCACAGATACGCAGTATTTT. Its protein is CASSLGYSGVSTDTQYF. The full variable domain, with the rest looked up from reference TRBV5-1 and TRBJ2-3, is KAGVTQTPRYLIKTRGQQVTLSCSPISGHRSVSWYQQTPGQGLQFLFEYFSETQRNKGNFPGRFSGRQFSNSRSEMNVSTLELGDSALYLCASSLGYSGVSTDTQYFGPGTRLTVL.

CDR3 DNA: TGTGCCAGCTGGGAAGGGGGCATTCAGCCCCAGCATTTT. Its translation is CASWEGGIQPQHF. The chain couples TRBV2 to TRBJ1-5; TRBD1 agrees at 7 bases. CDR1 and CDR2 from the germline V gene are SNHLY and FYNNEI. Trimming removed 8 bases from V and 6 bases from J; junction bases left unmatched: 7. The CDR3 loop spans 13 amino acids.

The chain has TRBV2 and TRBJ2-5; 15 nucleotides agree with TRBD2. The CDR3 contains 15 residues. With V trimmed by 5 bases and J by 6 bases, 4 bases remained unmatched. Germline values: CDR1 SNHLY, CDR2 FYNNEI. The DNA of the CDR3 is TGTGCCAGCAGTTCGGGACTAGCGGGAGGACAGACCCAGTACTTC. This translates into CASSSGLAGGQTQYF. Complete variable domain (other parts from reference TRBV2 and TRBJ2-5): EPEVTQTPSHQVTQMGQEVILRCVPISNHLYFYWYRQILGQKVEFLVSFYNNEISEKSEIFDDQFSVERPDGSNFTLKIRSTKLEDSAMYFCASSSGLAGGQTQYFGPGTRLLVL.

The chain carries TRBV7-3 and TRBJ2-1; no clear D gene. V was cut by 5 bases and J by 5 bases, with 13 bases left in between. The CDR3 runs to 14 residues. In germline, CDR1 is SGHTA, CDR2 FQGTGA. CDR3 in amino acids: CASSGSGSNNEQFF. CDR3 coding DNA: TGTGCCAGCAGCGGAAGTGGCAGTAACAATGAGCAGTTCTTC.

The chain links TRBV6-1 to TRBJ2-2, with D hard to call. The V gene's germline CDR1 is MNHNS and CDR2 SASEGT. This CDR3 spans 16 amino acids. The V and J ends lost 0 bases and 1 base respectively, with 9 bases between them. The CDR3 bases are TGTGCCAGCAGTGAAGCAGGCAGCCTGAACACCGGGGAGCTGTTTTTT. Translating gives CASSEAGSLNTGELFF.

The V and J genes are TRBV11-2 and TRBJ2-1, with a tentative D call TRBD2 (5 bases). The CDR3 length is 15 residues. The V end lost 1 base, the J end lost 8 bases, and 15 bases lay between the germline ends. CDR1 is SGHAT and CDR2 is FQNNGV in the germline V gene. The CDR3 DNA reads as TGTGCCAGCAGCTTAGCTCCCGGCCGTAGCGATGAGCAGTTCTTC. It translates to CASSLAPGRSDEQFF.

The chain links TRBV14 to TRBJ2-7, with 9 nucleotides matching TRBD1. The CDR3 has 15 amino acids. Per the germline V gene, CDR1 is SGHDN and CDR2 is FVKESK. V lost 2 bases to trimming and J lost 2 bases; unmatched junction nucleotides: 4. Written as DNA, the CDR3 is TGTGCCAGCAGCCAACGGACAGGGGAGGCCTACGAGCAGTACTTC. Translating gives CASSQRTGEAYEQYF.

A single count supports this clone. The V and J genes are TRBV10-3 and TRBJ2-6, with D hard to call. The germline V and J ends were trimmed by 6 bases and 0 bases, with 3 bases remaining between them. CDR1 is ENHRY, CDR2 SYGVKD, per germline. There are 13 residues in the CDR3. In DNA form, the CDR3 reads TGTGCCATCAGGGACTCTGGGGCCAACGTCCTGACTTTC. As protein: CAIRDSGANVLTF.

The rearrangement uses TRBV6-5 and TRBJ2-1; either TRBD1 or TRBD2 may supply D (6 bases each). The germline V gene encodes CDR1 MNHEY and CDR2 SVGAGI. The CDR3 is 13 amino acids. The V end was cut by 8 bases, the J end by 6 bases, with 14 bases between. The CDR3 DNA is TGTGCCAGCCAGGGGACTCCGTCCAATGAGCAGTTCTTC. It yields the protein CASQGTPSNEQFF.